Following are 25 T cell receptor beta chains from one sample sequenced in a study of blood T cells in healthy people across ages. Using a J-beta primer mix together with a sample-barcoded 5' primer, a second PCR was run for about 6 to 11 cycles. TCRdb fed the 5' RACE reads into MiXCR, producing one record per CDR3 protein. The data hold 700,000 or so distinct CDR3 sequences, with 35% to 50% observed a single time. The sequencing sample was made of blood. The receptors were sampled from an elderly man in good health.

This clonotype turned up a few times. V and J are TRBV28 and TRBJ1-1; TRBD1 is a possible D gene (6 bases). Between the trimmed V and J ends, which lost 3 bases and 1 base, there was a span of 12 bases. Germline values: CDR1 MDHEN, CDR2 SYDVKM. The CDR3 runs to 15 residues. The CDR3 spells CASSLTGTWNTEAFF. The CDR3, as DNA: TGTGCCAGCAGTTTGACAGGTACTTGGAACACTGAAGCTTTCTTT.

This clonotype was detected only a few times. The chain joins TRBV20-1 to TRBJ2-1; TRBD1 agrees at 7 bases. The J segment lost 4 bases and the V segment lost 2 bases, leaving 5 bases of the junction unmatched. CDR3 length: 14 amino acids. Germline V gives CDR1 DFQATT, CDR2 SNEGSKA (reference sequence). CDR3 in amino acids: CSARQSGQYNEQFF. In nucleotides, the CDR3 is TGCAGTGCTAGACAATCGGGACAGTACAATGAGCAGTTCTTC.

The chain joins TRBV7-2 to TRBJ2-6; D is unclear. V was shortened by 3 bases and J by 3 bases, with 9 bases between the two germline ends. The CDR3 sequence is 15 residues long. The germline gives CDR1 SGHTA, CDR2 FQGNSA. CDR3 amino acids: CASSFYTVGANVLTF. In DNA, the CDR3 is TGTGCCAGCAGCTTTTATACTGTTGGGGCCAACGTCCTGACTTTC.

This clonotype was found a few times. The V call is TRBV11-2, the J call TRBJ1-2; perhaps TRBD1 as D (5 bases). Germline lookup yields CDR1 SGHAT and CDR2 FQNNGV. The germline V and J ends were trimmed by 5 bases and 0 bases, with 16 bases remaining between them. The CDR3 spans 16 residues. The CDR3 loop is CASSPDQGRANYGYTF. The CDR3 DNA sequence: TGTGCCAGCAGCCCCGACCAGGGCCGGGCTAACTATGGCTACACCTTC.

V and J are TRBV7-8 and TRBJ2-1; D is possibly TRBD1 (6 bases). The length of the CDR3 is 14 residues. Germline lookup yields CDR1 SGHVS and CDR2 FQNEAQ. The V end was cut by 5 bases, the J end by 8 bases, with 16 bases between. CDR3 nucleotide sequence: TGTGCCAGCAGCCCGACCACAGGGTACGATGAGCAGTTCTTC. Translated: CASSPTTGYDEQFF.

This clonotype was detected only a few times. V and J are TRBV27 and TRBJ2-3; D uncertain. Trimming left V 0 bases short and J 2 bases short, with 12 bases between. The CDR3 has 16 residues. Germline CDR1 is MNHEY and CDR2 is SMNVEV (reference sequence). CDR3 in amino acids: CASSLSAVTTTDTQYF. CDR3 coding DNA: TGTGCCAGCAGTTTATCCGCAGTTACTACCACAGATACGCAGTATTTT.

The CDR3 here is CASSETGALYNEQFF. The CDR3 DNA follows: TGCGCCAGCAGTGAGACAGGGGCTCTCTACAATGAGCAGTTCTTC. The J gene is TRBJ2-1, the V gene TRBV10-1; 7 bases line up with TRBD1. This CDR3 has 15 amino acids. Germline loops: CDR1 WNHNN, CDR2 SYGVQD (reference sequence). The J segment lost 3 bases and the V segment lost 2 bases, leaving 4 bases of the junction unmatched.

This clonotype was recorded at least ten times. The gene calls are TRBV7-2 and TRBJ2-7; TRBD1 matches at 8 bases. The trim removed 5 bases at V and 4 bases at J, leaving 7 bases unmatched. The CDR3 has 14 residues. Per the germline V gene, CDR1 is SGHTA and CDR2 is FQGNSA. CDR3 DNA sequence: TGTGCCAGCAGCCGGACAGGGATTCAATACGAGCAGTACTTC. Amino acid sequence: CASSRTGIQYEQYF.

As regards this clonotype: This may come from a read error, since a much larger clone is one base off. The chain has TRBV5-1 and TRBJ2-3; a weak D match, TRBD1 (6 bases). CDR1 is SGHRS and CDR2 is YFSETQ in the germline V gene. Deletions cut 7 bases from V and 4 bases from J, with 19 bases between. The CDR3 is 15 amino acids. CDR3 region: CASRGRTDPSDTQYF. The DNA for the CDR3 is TGCGCCAGCCGAGGACGGACAGACCCGTCAGATACGCAGTATTTT.

The genes are TRBV2 and TRBJ1-1, with D possibly matching TRBD1 (5 bases). CDR1 and CDR2 (germline): SNHLY, FYNNEI. The CDR3 loop spans 16 amino acids. V was cut by 5 bases and J by 1 base, with 17 bases left in between. DNA for the CDR3: TGTGCCAGCAGTTTGGAAGGGGCCTCAGGGAACACTGAAGCTTTCTTT. Translated: CASSLEGASGNTEAFF.

This clonotype was found a few times. The V call is TRBV27, the J call TRBJ2-7, with unresolved D. This CDR3 is 15 amino acids long. Between the trimmed V and J ends, which lost 1 base and 2 bases, there was a span of 12 bases. Germline V gene data show CDR1 as MNHEY and CDR2 as SMNVEV (reference sequence). The DNA of the CDR3 is TGTGCCAGCAGTTTATTCCCGAGCCCCACCTACGAGCAGTACTTC. Translating gives CASSLFPSPTYEQYF.

The chain carries TRBV6-1 and TRBJ2-3; no reliable D call. With 2 bases removed from V and 1 base from J, the gap between germline ends came to 10 bases. CDR1 is MNHNS, CDR2 SASEGT, per germline. The CDR3 totals 15 residues. The CDR3 DNA sequence: TGTGCCAGCAGTGAAAGGAAGACTCGCACAGATACGCAGTATTTT. Its protein is CASSERKTRTDTQYF.

Comment on this clonotype: A much larger clone differs by one base, so this may be a read error. V gene TRBV7-2 combines with J gene TRBJ1-1, with 8 bases lining up with TRBD1. The CDR3 runs to 14 residues. J lost 4 bases, V lost 5 bases, and 6 bases had no gene match. Germline CDR1 SGHTA, CDR2 FQGNSA. This CDR3 is CASSANTGGTEAFF. The CDR3 nucleotides read TGTGCCAGCAGCGCAAATACAGGGGGCACTGAAGCTTTCTTT.

This clonotype was detected a few times. Here the CDR3 reads CASRESNQPQHF. The CDR3 bases are TGTGCCAGCCGGGAAAGCAATCAGCCCCAGCATTTT. V usage is TRBV2 and J usage is TRBJ1-5, with D uncertain. Per the germline V gene, CDR1 is SNHLY and CDR2 is FYNNEI. The CDR3 covers 12 residues. V lost 8 bases and J 1 base, leaving 6 bases between the germline ends.

This clonotype was observed at least ten times. This chain uses TRBV6-5 with TRBJ1-2, with D uncertain. Deletions cut 4 bases from V and 5 bases from J, with 8 bases between. Germline V lookup: CDR1 MNHEY, CDR2 SVGAGI. This CDR3 has 12 residues. CDR3 nucleotides: TGTGCCAGCAGTTCCCGCAGTTATGGCTACACCTTC. It translates to CASSSRSYGYTF.

This clonotype was recorded many times. The V call is TRBV25-1, the J call TRBJ1-2; D unresolved. The CDR3 length is 11 residues. In germline, CDR1 is MGHDK, CDR2 SYGVNS. V gave up 6 bases and J gave up 6 bases, with 8 bases separating them. CDR3 region: CASREGHGYTF. The CDR3 region has the DNA TGTGCCAGCAGAGAAGGACATGGCTACACCTTC.

This clonotype was observed a single time. The chain carries TRBV27 and TRBJ2-7; maybe TRBD1 (6 bases). The germline CDR1 and CDR2 sequences are MNHEY and SMNVEV (reference sequence). Trimming pared 6 bases from V and 5 bases from J, leaving 17 bases between. There are 14 residues in the CDR3. The CDR3, as DNA: TGTGCCAGCAGGGACAGACTTCAGTCCCACGAGCAGTACTTC. It yields the protein CASRDRLQSHEQYF.

V is TRBV27 and J is TRBJ1-2; D may be TRBD1 (5 bases). Germline CDR1 and CDR2: MNHEY and SMNVEV (reference sequence). The CDR3 has 15 amino acids. V shed 7 bases and J shed 3 bases, with 18 bases lying between them. The CDR3 protein is CASNGNRGQYYGYTF. The CDR3 DNA reads TGTGCCAGCAACGGAAACCGGGGCCAGTACTATGGCTACACCTTC.

The chain has TRBV5-1 and TRBJ2-1; TRBD2 might be the D (8 bases). The CDR3 sequence is 14 residues long. V was shortened by 5 bases and J by 5 bases, with 14 bases between the two germline ends. CDR1 and CDR2 (germline): SGHRS, YFSETQ. The CDR3 nucleotides read TGCGCCAGCAGTCGGGAGGGGGCGAACAATGAGCAGTTCTTC. This gives the protein CASSREGANNEQFF.

The V and J genes are TRBV6-2 or TRBV6-3 and TRBJ2-3, with unresolved D. The V and J ends lost 6 bases and 6 bases respectively, with 10 bases between them. Germline V gene lookup returns CDR1 MNHEY and CDR2 SVGEGT. The CDR3 loop spans 12 amino acids. The DNA for the CDR3 is TGTGCCAGCAGGTCCAACTGGGATACGCAGTATTTT. Its translation is CASRSNWDTQYF.

The J gene is TRBJ2-7, the V gene TRBV24-1, with 9 nucleotides matching TRBD2. The ends lost 4 bases at V and 3 bases at J; junction bases unmatched: 6. This CDR3 contains 15 residues. Germline CDR1 is KGHDR and CDR2 is SFDVKD. This chain's CDR3 is CATSEGSGSFYEQYF. The CDR3 region has the DNA TGTGCCACCAGTGAGGGTAGCGGGAGCTTCTACGAGCAGTACTTC.

This clonotype was observed many times. The V and J genes are TRBV27 and TRBJ2-5; D remains ambiguous. The germline V gene has CDR1 MNHEY and CDR2 SMNVEV (reference sequence). Trimming cost V 6 bases and J 2 bases, with 10 bases left between them. The CDR3 sequence is 13 residues long. The CDR3 reads CASSRSRQETQYF. For the CDR3, the DNA is TGTGCCAGCAGCCGGAGCCGTCAAGAGACCCAGTACTTC.

Remarks on this clonotype: Germline and junction disagree at one end, which may indicate a read error. This chain connects TRBV11-2 to TRBJ2-3, with 7 bases identical to TRBD1. CDR3 length equals 17 residues. The germline V gene has CDR1 SGHAT and CDR2 FQNNGV. In DNA form, the CDR3 reads TGTGCCAGCAGCTTAGGCCCGACAGGGAGAGTTGCAGATACGCGGTATTTT. Its translation is CASSLGPTGRVADTRYF.

This clonotype was detected a few times. The chain carries TRBV4-2 and TRBJ2-3, with D perhaps assigned TRBD1 or TRBD2 (5 bases each). V was clipped by 0 bases and J by 8 bases, with 9 bases between them. Germline-derived CDR1 and CDR2 are LGHNA and YNFKEQ. The CDR3 loop spans 13 amino acids. The CDR3 loop is CASSQDWGSTQYF. The CDR3 DNA follows: TGTGCCAGCAGCCAAGATTGGGGGTCTACGCAGTATTTT.

This clonotype was seen more than once but under ten times. This sequence joins TRBV20-1 and TRBJ2-1; 11 bases map to TRBD2. The V gene end was trimmed by 1 base and the J gene end by 6 bases; junction bases not matched to a gene: 11. This CDR3 comprises 17 residues. Germline V gene sequence: CDR1 DFQATT, CDR2 SNEGSKA (reference sequence). CDR3 DNA: TGCAGTGCTAGAGGCGGGACTAGCGGATCCCGCCCCAATGAGCAGTTCTTC. It specifies CSARGGTSGSRPNEQFF.